This T cell receptor (beta chain) was observed in a study of identifying expanded T cells in peripheral blood. Sequencing was performed with immunoSEQ multiplex PCR; in TCRdb, only in-frame clones are kept and a portion is missing. The sample consists of fewer than 110,000 clones, roughly nine tenths of them appearing once. This clonotype originated in a person between 18 and 75 years old in good health. The sequenced sample consisted of blood.

CDR3 sequence (DNA): TGTGCCAGCAGCCAAGGACCAAGTCGGCAGAATAATGAAAAACTGTTTTTT. This codes for CASSQGPSRQNNEKLFF. The chain links TRBV4-2 to TRBJ1-4, with no clear D. Germline CDR1 LGHNA, CDR2 YNFKEQ. Trimming stripped 1 base from V and 4 bases from J, with 16 bases between. The CDR3 has 17 residues.